These 14 T cell receptor beta chains originate from one sample sequenced in a study of blood T cell repertoires in COVID-19. Here immunoSEQ multiplex PCR was the method, and the copy in TCRdb shows in-frame clones only, minus some. The sample lists 65,000 to 95,000 clones; about nine tenths were seen once. Source material: peripheral blood. These receptors all come from a man between 65 and 85 years old with active or convalescent COVID-19.

This chain joins TRBV28 and TRBJ2-5, with 7 bases that match TRBD1. The CDR3 consists of 14 residues. Germline V gene data show CDR1 as MDHEN and CDR2 as SYDVKM. The ends lost 1 base at V and 4 bases at J; junction bases unmatched: 3. CDR3 in DNA: TGTGCCAGCAGTTTATCGACAGGGATAGAGACCCAGTACTTC. It is translated as CASSLSTGIETQYF.

The J gene is TRBJ1-1, the V gene TRBV3-1 (or the pseudogene TRBV3-2); TRBD1 is a possible D gene (5 bases). The CDR3 has 13 residues. Germline-derived CDR1 and CDR2 are LGHDT and YNNKEL (reference sequence). Trimming removed 2 bases from V and 1 base from J, with 5 bases in between. The CDR3 loop reads CASSQTGNTEAFF. CDR3 bases: TGTGCCAGCAGCCAAACAGGGAACACTGAAGCTTTCTTT.

The chain joins TRBV5-1 to TRBJ2-7; D perhaps matches TRBD2 (6 bases). Trimming removed 0 bases from V and 6 bases from J, with 19 bases in between. In germline, CDR1 is SGHRS, CDR2 YFSETQ. The CDR3 has 16 residues. The CDR3 protein is CASSLVGGKNDPEQYF. In DNA, the CDR3 is TGCGCCAGCAGCTTGGTGGGGGGAAAAAACGACCCCGAGCAGTACTTC.

The genes are TRBV6-4 and TRBJ2-3; 10 bases line up with TRBD2. V gave up 4 bases and J gave up 0 bases; unmatched junction bases: 7. From germline, CDR1 is MRHNA and CDR2 SNTAGT. The CDR3 spans 17 residues. This CDR3 reads CASSASGGASSTDTQYF. The CDR3 coding sequence is TGTGCCAGCAGTGCGAGCGGGGGGGCCTCTAGCACAGATACGCAGTATTTT.

In this sample, this clone turned up once. The gene calls are TRBV6-2 or TRBV6-3 and TRBJ2-1; weak D call: TRBD1 (5 bases). The CDR3 contains 12 residues. Germline lookup yields CDR1 MNHEY and CDR2 SVGEGT. The germline V and J ends were trimmed by 4 bases and 6 bases, with 7 bases remaining between them. The CDR3 DNA reads TGTGCCAGCAGTTCCAGGGCCAATGAGCAGTTCTTC. Residues: CASSSRANEQFF.

The V gene is TRBV7-9, the J gene TRBJ2-4; 7 nucleotides match TRBD1. The V gene's germline CDR1 is SEHNR and CDR2 FQNEAQ (reference sequence). Trimming at V came to 5 bases and at J to 6 bases, leaving 19 bases not matched to a gene. The CDR3 has 18 residues. CDR3 amino acids: CASSPRERQGRAGNIQYF. The CDR3 DNA reads TGTGCCAGCAGCCCCCGAGAGAGACAGGGAAGGGCCGGAAACATTCAGTACTTC.

This rearrangement joins TRBV5-1 to TRBJ2-5; D gene unclear. V lost 1 base and J lost 3, with 7 bases in between. The CDR3 sequence is 13 residues long. CDR1 and CDR2 (germline): SGHRS, YFSETQ. CDR3 sequence (DNA): TGCGCCAGCAGCTTGATCCCTGAAGAGACCCAGTACTTC. It is translated as CASSLIPEETQYF.

The CDR3 nucleotides are TGCGCCAGCAGCCTCCTCCGGTGGACAGACACAGATACGCAGTATTTT. This gives the protein CASSLLRWTDTDTQYF. The J gene is TRBJ2-3, the V gene TRBV5-1; weak D call: TRBD1 (6 bases). This CDR3 has 16 residues. V lost 4 bases and J 2 bases, leaving 17 bases between the germline ends. The germline gives CDR1 SGHRS, CDR2 YFSETQ.

The chain has TRBV27 and TRBJ1-5; D is possibly TRBD1 (6 bases). Germline assignment: CDR1 MNHEY and CDR2 SMNVEV (reference sequence). This CDR3 comprises 15 residues. Deletions cut 7 bases from V and 4 bases from J, with 17 bases between. DNA of the CDR3: TGTGCCAGCACCCCAGAGGTAGGGGGAAATCAGCCCCAGCATTTT. Amino acids: CASTPEVGGNQPQHF.

The rearrangement links TRBV3-1 (or the pseudogene TRBV3-2) to TRBJ2-4; possibly TRBD2 for D (6 bases). The CDR3 is made up of 16 amino acids. Trimming shortened V by 5 bases and J by 0 bases, and 14 bases separated the two germline ends. Germline lookup yields CDR1 LGHDT and CDR2 YNNKEL (reference sequence). The chain's CDR3 is CASSIRGGVAKNIQYF. The DNA of the CDR3 is TGTGCCAGCAGCATTCGAGGAGGGGTAGCCAAAAACATTCAGTACTTC.

The V call is TRBV19, the J call TRBJ2-7; the D gene is possibly TRBD2 (6 bases). CDR1 and CDR2 from the germline V gene are LNHDA and SQIVND (reference sequence). V shed 4 bases and J shed 5 bases, with 15 bases lying between them. The CDR3 has 14 amino acids. The CDR3 loop is CASSNLEGLNEQYF. Here the CDR3 DNA reads TGTGCCAGTAGTAATCTGGAGGGATTGAACGAGCAGTACTTC.

The rearrangement links TRBV9 to TRBJ2-2; 12 nucleotides align to TRBD2. Germline CDR1 SGDLS, CDR2 YYNGEE. There are 15 residues in the CDR3. The trim removed 2 bases at V and 7 bases at J, leaving 3 bases unmatched. CDR3 sequence reads: CASSVGLAGSGELFF. The DNA for the CDR3 is TGTGCCAGCAGCGTCGGACTAGCGGGGAGCGGGGAGCTGTTTTTT.

The chain couples TRBV9 to TRBJ2-5; 8 bases align to TRBD2. The CDR3 totals 16 residues. Losses at the gene ends were 4 bases for V and 3 bases for J; bases not matched to a gene: 11. The germline V gene encodes CDR1 SGDLS and CDR2 YYNGEE. The CDR3 sequence: CASSRGGTSIEETQYF. Here the CDR3 DNA reads TGTGCCAGCAGCCGAGGGGGGACTAGTATTGAAGAGACCCAGTACTTC.

The chain carries TRBV7-2 and TRBJ2-5; 10 nucleotides align to TRBD2. Losses at the gene ends were 5 bases for V and 4 bases for J; bases not matched to a gene: 16. The CDR3 runs 18 residues. CDR1 is SGHTA, CDR2 FQGNSA, per germline. The CDR3 region is CASSRSGRSGGAGETQYF. The CDR3 DNA reads TGTGCCAGCAGCCGGAGCGGGCGGAGCGGGGGGGCGGGAGAGACCCAGTACTTC.